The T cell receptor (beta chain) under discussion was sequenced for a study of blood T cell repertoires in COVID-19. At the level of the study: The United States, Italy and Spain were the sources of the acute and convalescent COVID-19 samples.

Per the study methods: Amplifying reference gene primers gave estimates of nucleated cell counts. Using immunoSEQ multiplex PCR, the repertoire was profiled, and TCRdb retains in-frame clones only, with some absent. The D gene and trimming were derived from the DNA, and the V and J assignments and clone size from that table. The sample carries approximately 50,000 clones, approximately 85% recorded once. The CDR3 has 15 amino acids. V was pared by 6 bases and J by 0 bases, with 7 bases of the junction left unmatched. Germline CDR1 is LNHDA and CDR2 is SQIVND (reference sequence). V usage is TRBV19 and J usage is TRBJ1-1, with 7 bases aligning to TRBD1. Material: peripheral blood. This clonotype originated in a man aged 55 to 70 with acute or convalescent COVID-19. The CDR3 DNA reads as TGTGCCAGTAGCCCTCAGGGGACAGTGAACACTGAAGCTTTCTTT. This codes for CASSPQGTVNTEAFF.